This TCR beta chain emerged from a study of CD8 T cells in ankylosing spondylitis. Via MiXCR, TCRdb re-called the 5' RACE reads, giving one row per CDR3 protein. Counted here are about 240,000 distinct CDR3 sequences, 20% to 30% occurring once; the ten biggest clones make up 0.5% to 0.75%. Trimming took off 1 base at V and 12 bases at J, with 16 bases between the two ends. The germline CDR1 and CDR2 sequences are MGHRA and YSYEKL. The CDR3 length is 14 residues. A single count supports this clonotype. Sample: blood, either unsorted or a sorted T cell fraction (not recorded which). This rearrangement joins TRBV4-1 to TRBJ2-1; no firm D call. The TCR originated in a male donor with ankylosing spondylitis or in good health (not recorded which). The CDR3 DNA reads TGCGCCAGCAGCCAAGGACTCTTATTTATAGGGCAGTTCTTC. This gives the protein CASSQGLLFIGQFF.